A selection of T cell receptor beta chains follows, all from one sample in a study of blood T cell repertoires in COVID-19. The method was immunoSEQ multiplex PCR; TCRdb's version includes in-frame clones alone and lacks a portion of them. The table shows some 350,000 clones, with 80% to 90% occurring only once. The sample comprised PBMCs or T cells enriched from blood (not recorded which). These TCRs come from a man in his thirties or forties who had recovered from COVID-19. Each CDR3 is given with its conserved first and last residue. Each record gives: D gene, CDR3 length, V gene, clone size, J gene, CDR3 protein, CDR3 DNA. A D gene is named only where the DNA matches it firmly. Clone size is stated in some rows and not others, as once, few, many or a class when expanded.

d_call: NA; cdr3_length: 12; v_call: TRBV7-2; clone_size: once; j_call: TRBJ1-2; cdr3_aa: CASSLLVDGYTF; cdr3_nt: TGTGCCAGCAGCTTATTAGTGGATGGCTACACCTTC
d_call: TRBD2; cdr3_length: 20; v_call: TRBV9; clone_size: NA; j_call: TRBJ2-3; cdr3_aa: CASSVSTDQRLAASTDTQYF; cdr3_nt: TGTGCCAGCAGCGTATCCACCGACCAACGACTAGCGGCTAGCACAGATACGCAGTATTTT
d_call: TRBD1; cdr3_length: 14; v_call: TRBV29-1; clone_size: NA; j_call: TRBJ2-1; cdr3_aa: CSGIRDRIYNEQFF; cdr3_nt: TGCAGCGGGATCCGGGACAGAATTTACAATGAGCAGTTCTTC
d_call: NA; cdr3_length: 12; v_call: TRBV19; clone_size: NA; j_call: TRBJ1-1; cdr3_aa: CVSSIWGAAAFF; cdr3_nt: TGTGTCAGTAGTATTTGGGGCGCGGCAGCTTTCTTT
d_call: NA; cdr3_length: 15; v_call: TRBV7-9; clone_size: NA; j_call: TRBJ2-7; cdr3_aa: CASSHTGTKAYEQYF; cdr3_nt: TGTGCCAGCAGCCATACCGGGACAAAGGCCTACGAGCAGTACTTC
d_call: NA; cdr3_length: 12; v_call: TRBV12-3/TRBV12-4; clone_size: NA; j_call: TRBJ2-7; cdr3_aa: CASSFERYEQYF; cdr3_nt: TGTGCCAGCAGTTTTGAGCGCTACGAGCAGTACTTC
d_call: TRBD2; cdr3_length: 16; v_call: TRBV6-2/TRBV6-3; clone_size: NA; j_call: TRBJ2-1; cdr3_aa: CASSYSERGTHNEQFF; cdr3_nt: TGTGCCAGCAGTTACTCGGAGCGGGGGACCCACAATGAGCAGTTCTTC
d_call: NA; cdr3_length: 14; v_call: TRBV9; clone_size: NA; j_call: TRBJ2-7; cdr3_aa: CASSPRLVNYEQYF; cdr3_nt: TGTGCCAGCAGCCCTAGACTAGTTAACTACGAGCAGTACTTC
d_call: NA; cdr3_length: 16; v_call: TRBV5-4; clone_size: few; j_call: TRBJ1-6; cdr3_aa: CASSRDGLADNSPLHF; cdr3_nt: TGTGCCAGCAGTCGCGACGGACTTGCAGATAATTCACCCCTCCACTTT
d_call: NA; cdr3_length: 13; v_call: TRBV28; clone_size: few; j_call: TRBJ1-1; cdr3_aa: CASSLRRNTEAFF; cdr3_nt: TGTGCCAGCAGTTTGAGGAGGAACACTGAAGCTTTCTTT
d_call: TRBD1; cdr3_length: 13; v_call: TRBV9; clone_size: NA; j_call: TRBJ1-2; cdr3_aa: CASSETGSYGYTF; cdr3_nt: TGTGCCAGCAGCGAGACAGGGAGCTATGGCTACACCTTC
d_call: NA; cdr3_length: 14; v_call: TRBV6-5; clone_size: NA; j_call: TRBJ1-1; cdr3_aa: CASRMGTGGTEAFF; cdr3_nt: TGTGCCAGCAGAATGGGCACGGGGGGTACTGAAGCTTTCTTT
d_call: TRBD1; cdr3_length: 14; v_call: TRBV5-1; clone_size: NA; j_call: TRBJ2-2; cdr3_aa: CASAPTAGGRELFF; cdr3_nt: TGCGCCAGCGCCCCTACGGCAGGGGGCCGGGAGCTGTTTTTT
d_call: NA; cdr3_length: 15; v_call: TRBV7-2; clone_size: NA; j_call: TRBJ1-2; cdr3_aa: CASIRDTTNSAGYTF; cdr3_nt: TGTGCCAGCATCAGGGACACCACCAATTCGGCTGGCTACACCTTC
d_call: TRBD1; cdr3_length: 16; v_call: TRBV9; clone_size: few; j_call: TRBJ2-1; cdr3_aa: CASSVIGQGALNEQFF; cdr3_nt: TGTGCCAGCAGCGTAATCGGACAGGGGGCTCTGAATGAGCAGTTCTTC
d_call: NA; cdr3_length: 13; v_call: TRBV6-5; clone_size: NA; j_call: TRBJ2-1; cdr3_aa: CASSYGEDNEQFF; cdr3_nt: TGTGCCAGCAGTTACGGTGAGGACAATGAGCAGTTCTTC
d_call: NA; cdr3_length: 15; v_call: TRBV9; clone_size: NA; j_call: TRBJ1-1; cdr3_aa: CASSLAQGSNTEAFF; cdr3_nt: TGTGCCAGCAGCCTAGCACAGGGATCGAACACTGAAGCTTTCTTT
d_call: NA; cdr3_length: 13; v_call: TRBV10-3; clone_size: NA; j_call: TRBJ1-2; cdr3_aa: CANGAGRGYGYTF; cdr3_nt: TGTGCCAACGGAGCGGGCCGGGGCTATGGCTACACCTTC
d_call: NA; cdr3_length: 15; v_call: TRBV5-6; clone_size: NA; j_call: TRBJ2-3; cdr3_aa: CASSLVQSSTDTQYF; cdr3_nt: TGTGCCAGCAGCTTGGTTCAGTCTAGCACAGATACGCAGTATTTT
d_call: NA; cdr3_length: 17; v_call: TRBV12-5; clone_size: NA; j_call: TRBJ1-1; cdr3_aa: CASGLVYRGSMNTEAFF; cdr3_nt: TGTGCTAGTGGTTTGGTATACCGAGGTAGCATGAACACTGAAGCTTTCTTT
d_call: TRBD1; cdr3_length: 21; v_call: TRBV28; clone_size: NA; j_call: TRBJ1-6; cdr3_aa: CASSLWLGGRGSVLSNSPLHF; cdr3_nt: TGTGCCAGCAGTTTATGGTTAGGCGGCAGGGGGTCAGTTTTAAGTAATTCACCCCTCCACTTT
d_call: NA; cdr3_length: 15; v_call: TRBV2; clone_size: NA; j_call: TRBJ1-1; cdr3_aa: CASRQAGNLNTEAFF; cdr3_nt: TGTGCCAGCAGACAAGCAGGGAATTTGAACACTGAAGCTTTCTTT
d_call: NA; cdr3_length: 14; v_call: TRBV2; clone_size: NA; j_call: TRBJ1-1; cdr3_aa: CASRSGFQDTEAFF; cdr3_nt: TGTGCCAGCAGATCAGGGTTTCAAGACACTGAAGCTTTCTTT
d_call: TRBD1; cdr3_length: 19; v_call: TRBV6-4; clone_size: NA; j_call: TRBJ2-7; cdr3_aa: CASSESPRSRTGNSYEQYF; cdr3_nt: TGTGCCAGCAGTGAGTCCCCTCGCTCGAGGACAGGGAATTCCTACGAGCAGTACTTC
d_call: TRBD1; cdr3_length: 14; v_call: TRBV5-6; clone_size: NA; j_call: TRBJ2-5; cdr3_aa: CASTQDRGQETQYF; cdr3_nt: TGTGCCAGCACCCAAGACAGGGGGCAAGAGACCCAGTACTTC
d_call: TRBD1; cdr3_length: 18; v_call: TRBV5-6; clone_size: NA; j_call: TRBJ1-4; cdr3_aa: CASSFFEGQGATNEKLFF; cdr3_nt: TGTGCCAGCAGCTTTTTCGAGGGACAGGGTGCAACTAATGAAAAACTGTTTTTT
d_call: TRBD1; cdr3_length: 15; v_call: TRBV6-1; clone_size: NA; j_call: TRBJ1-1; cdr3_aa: CASSETGEEHTEAFF; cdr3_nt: TGTGCCAGCAGTGAGACAGGGGAGGAGCACACTGAAGCTTTCTTT
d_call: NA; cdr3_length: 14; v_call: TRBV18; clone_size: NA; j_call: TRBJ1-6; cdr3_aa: CASSPPGGYSPLHF; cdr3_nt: TGTGCCAGCTCACCACCGGGAGGATATTCACCCCTCCACTTT
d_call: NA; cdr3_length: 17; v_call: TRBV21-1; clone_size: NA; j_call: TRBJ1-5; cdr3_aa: CASSSKSVGSNNQPQHF; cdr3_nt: TGTGCCAGCAGCTCAAAGAGTGTGGGGAGTAACAATCAGCCCCAGCATTTT
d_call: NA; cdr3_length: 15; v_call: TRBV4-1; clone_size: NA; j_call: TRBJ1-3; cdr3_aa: CASSQESTAGNTIYF; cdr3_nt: TGCGCCAGCAGCCAAGAATCGACAGCTGGAAACACCATATATTTT
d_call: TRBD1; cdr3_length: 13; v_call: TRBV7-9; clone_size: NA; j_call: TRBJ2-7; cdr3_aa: CASSRTGGYEQYF; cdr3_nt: TGTGCCAGCAGCAGGACAGGGGGCTACGAGCAGTACTTC
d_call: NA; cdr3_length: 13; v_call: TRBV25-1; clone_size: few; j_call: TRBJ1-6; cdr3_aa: CASIGQGGSPLHF; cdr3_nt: TGTGCCAGCATAGGCCAGGGAGGGTCACCCCTCCACTTT
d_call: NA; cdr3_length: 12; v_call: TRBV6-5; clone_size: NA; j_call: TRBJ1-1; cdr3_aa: CASSSRGTEAFF; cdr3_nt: TGTGCCAGCAGTTCCCGGGGAACTGAAGCTTTCTTT
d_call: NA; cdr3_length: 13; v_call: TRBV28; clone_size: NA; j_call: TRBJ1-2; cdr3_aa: CASSFNGGEGYTF; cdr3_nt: TGTGCCAGCAGTTTTAACGGGGGAGAGGGCTACACCTTC
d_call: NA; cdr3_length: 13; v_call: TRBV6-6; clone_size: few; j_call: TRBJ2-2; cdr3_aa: CASRRTITGELFF; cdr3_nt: TGTGCCAGCAGACGGACTATCACCGGGGAGCTGTTTTTT
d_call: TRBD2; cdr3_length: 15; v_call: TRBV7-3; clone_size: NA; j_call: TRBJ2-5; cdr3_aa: CASSFQRGPQETQYF; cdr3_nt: TGTGCCAGCAGCTTCCAGCGGGGGCCCCAAGAGACCCAGTACTTC
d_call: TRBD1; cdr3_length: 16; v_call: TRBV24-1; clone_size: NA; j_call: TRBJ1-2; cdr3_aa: CATSDPLGTGSTHYTF; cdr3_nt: TGTGCCACCAGTGATCCCCTTGGGACAGGTTCAACTCACTACACCTTC
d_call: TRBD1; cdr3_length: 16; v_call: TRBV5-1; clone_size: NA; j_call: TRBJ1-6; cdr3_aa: CASSPEPDRGNSPLHF; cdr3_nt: TGCGCCAGCAGCCCCGAACCCGACAGGGGTAATTCACCCCTCCACTTT
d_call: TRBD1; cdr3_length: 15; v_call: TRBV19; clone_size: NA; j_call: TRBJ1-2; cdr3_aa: CASNPDRERVYGYTF; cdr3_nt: TGTGCCAGTAACCCGGACAGGGAGCGTGTCTATGGCTACACCTTC
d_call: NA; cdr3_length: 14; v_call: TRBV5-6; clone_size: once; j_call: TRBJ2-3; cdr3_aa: CASSLSRSLDTQYF; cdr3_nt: TGTGCCAGCAGCTTGTCGAGGAGCCTAGATACGCAGTATTTT
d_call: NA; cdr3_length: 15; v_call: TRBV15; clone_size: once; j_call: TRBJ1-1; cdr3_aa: CATSKPQGLNTEAFF; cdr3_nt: TGTGCCACCAGCAAACCCCAGGGTTTGAACACTGAAGCTTTCTTT
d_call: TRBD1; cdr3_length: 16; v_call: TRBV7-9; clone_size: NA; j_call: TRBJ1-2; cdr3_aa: CASSYLPDRANYGYTF; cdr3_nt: TGTGCCAGCAGCTATCTGCCGGACAGGGCTAACTATGGCTACACCTTC
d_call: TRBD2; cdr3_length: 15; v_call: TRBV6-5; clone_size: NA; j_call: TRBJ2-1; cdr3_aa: CASRSLAGVYNEQFF; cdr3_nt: TGTGCCAGCAGATCACTAGCGGGGGTTTACAATGAGCAGTTCTTC
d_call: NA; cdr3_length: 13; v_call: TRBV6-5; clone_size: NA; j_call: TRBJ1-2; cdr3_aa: CASSPDGVYGYTF; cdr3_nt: TGTGCCAGCAGTCCCGACGGGGTCTATGGCTACACCTTC
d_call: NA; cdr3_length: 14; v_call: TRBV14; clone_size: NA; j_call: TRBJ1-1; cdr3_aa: CASSHWTRNTEAFF; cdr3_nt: TGTGCCAGCAGCCACTGGACAAGAAACACTGAAGCTTTCTTT
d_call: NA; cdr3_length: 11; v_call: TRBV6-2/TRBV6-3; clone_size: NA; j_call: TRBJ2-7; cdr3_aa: CASSLYYEQYF; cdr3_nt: TGTGCCAGCAGCCTCTACTACGAGCAGTACTTC
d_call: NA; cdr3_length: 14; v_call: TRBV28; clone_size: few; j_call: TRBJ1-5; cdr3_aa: CASKWSTSNQPQHF; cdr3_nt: TGTGCCAGCAAGTGGTCTACGAGCAATCAGCCCCAGCATTTT
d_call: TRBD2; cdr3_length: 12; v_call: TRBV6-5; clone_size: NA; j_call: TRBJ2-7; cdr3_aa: CGGGGPDYEQYF; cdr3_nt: TGTGGCGGGGGGGGGCCTGATTACGAGCAGTACTTC
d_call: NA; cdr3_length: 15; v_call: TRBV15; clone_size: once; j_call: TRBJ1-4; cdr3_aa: CATSRDNGLNEKLFF; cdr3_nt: TGTGCCACCAGCAGAGATAATGGACTAAATGAAAAACTGTTTTTT
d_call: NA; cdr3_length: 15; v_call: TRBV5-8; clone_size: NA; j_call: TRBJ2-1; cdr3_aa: CASSLVGHSYNEQFF; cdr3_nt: TGTGCCAGCAGCTTGGTGGGCCACTCCTACAATGAGCAGTTCTTC
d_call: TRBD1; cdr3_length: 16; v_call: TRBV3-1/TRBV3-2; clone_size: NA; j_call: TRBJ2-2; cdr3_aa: CASSRKTGLNTGELFF; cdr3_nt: TGTGCCAGCAGCCGAAAGACAGGGTTAAACACCGGGGAGCTGTTTTTT
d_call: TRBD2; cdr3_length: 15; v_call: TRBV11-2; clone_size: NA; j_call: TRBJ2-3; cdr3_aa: CASSYELAGLDTQYF; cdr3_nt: TGTGCCAGCAGCTACGAACTAGCGGGGCTAGATACGCAGTATTTT
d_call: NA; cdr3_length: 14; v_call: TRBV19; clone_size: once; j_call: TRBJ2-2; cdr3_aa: CASSPRQNTGELFF; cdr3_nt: TGTGCCAGTAGTCCCCGACAGAACACCGGGGAGCTGTTTTTT